A selection of T cell receptor beta chains follows, all from one sample in a study of cytomegalovirus exposure and HLA in healthy donors. Clones were read by immunoSEQ multiplex PCR, and TCRdb kept only the in-frame ones, dropping some. The sample includes about 140,000 clones, roughly 73% of them seen just once. The source material was PBMCs. All receptors come from a human donor in good health. Each CDR3 is given with its conserved first and last residue. Fields, in order: CDR3 length, V gene, J gene, D gene, CDR3 protein. The D gene is left open where the match is weak.

>16|TRBV7-7|TRBJ2-1|TRBD2
CASSPSTSGRSNEQFF
>15|TRBV27|TRBJ1-4|.
CASSLYYLANEKLFF
>14|TRBV11-2|TRBJ1-2|TRBD1
CASSPGQGTYGYTF
>13|TRBV11-2|TRBJ2-1|.
CASSSGSFGEQFF
>13|TRBV7-9|TRBJ1-2|.
CASSLEGLYGYTF
>11|TRBV19|TRBJ2-7|.
CASGRGIEQYF
>15|TRBV5-1|TRBJ2-1|TRBD1
CASSAPGTGVNEQFF
>12|TRBV29-1|TRBJ2-5|TRBD2
CSVGGFGETQYF
>15|TRBV29-1|.|TRBD2
CSVESLLAGEYEQYF
>16|TRBV5-4|TRBJ2-5|.
CASSLIESGYQETQYF
>15|TRBV2|TRBJ2-1|TRBD2
CASSRTSGGYNEQFF
>16|TRBV13|TRBJ2-3|TRBD2
CASSRLAGRFGDTQYF
>14|TRBV1|TRBJ2-1|.
CTSSQDEGGYEQFF
>15|TRBV4-2|TRBJ1-4|.
CASSLGGGEGEKLFF
>16|TRBV6-6|TRBJ2-1|TRBD1
CASSATGASSYNEQFF
>15|TRBV4-1|TRBJ1-1|.
CASSLSRASNTEAFF
>12|TRBV5-4|TRBJ2-5|.
CASSLDVGTQYF
>14|TRBV5-1|TRBJ2-5|TRBD2
CASRRAGGDETQYF
>16|TRBV28|TRBJ1-5|.
CASSPYLGQSNQPQHF
>15|TRBV18|TRBJ1-5|.
CASSPNQGSNQPQHF
>15|TRBV30|TRBJ1-1|TRBD1
CAWSVPDRANTEAFF
>14|TRBV11-3|TRBJ2-3|.
CASSPYLTRDTQYF
>15|TRBV19|TRBJ1-6|.
CASSIFTGDNSPLHF
>12|TRBV15|TRBJ2-3|.
CATSRDLGTQYF
>14|TRBV27|TRBJ1-2|TRBD1
CASSFVGQDYGYTF
>15|TRBV5-5|TRBJ2-7|TRBD1
CASSSDDRVSYEQYF
>14|TRBV29-1|TRBJ2-2|TRBD1
CSVVGQGRAGELFF
>15|TRBV7-8|TRBJ1-5|.
CASSTRGSRNQPQHF
>17|TRBV4-2|TRBJ2-3|TRBD2
CASSQEPSGGDTDTQYF
>14|TRBV19|TRBJ1-1|TRBD1
CASNLGQLNTEAFF
>17|TRBV15|TRBJ2-3|TRBD2
CATSRALAGEVTDTQYF
>15|TRBV6-1|TRBJ2-7|TRBD2
CASSEGLAGRYEQYF
>15|TRBV29-1|TRBJ1-2|.
CSVGGITQRDYGYTF
>15|TRBV4-1|TRBJ1-4|.
CASSPPLATNEKLFF
>14|TRBV7-9|TRBJ2-5|.
CASSGYDTKETQYF
>14|TRBV5-1|TRBJ2-5|TRBD1
CASKLAPPGGTQYF
>15|TRBV10-2|TRBJ1-2|TRBD1
CASGPAGQLLYGYTF
>13|TRBV10-1|TRBJ1-2|.
CASARGDGNGYTF
>15|TRBV5-5|TRBJ2-2|.
CASSLMGQDTGELFF
>13|TRBV6-6|TRBJ2-2|.
CASSGSNTGELFF
>15|TRBV6-6|TRBJ1-5|.
CASRDHTGPNQPQHF
>15|TRBV6-1|TRBJ1-2|.
CASSPTRGTNYGYTF
>14|TRBV6-5|TRBJ2-2|TRBD1
CASNRDRDTGELFF
>11|TRBV19|TRBJ1-2|.
CASSLATERTF
>15|TRBV13|TRBJ2-1|.
CASSLTDTSYNEQFF
>12|TRBV2|TRBJ2-7|TRBD1
CASSRGSYEQYF
>12|TRBV10-3|TRBJ2-3|.
CAISEPQDTQYF
>17|TRBV2|TRBJ2-3|.
CASSGSTGPISTDTQYF